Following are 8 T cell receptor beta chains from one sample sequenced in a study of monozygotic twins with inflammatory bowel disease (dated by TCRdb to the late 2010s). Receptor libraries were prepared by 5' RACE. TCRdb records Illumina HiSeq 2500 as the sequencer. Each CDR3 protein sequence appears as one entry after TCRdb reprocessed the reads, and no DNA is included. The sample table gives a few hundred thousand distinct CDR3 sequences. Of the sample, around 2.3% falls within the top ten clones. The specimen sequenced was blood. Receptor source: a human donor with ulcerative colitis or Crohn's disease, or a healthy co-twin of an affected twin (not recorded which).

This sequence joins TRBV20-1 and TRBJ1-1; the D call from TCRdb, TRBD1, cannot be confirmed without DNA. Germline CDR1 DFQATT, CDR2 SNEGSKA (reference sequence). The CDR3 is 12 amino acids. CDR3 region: CSAILGAYEAFF.

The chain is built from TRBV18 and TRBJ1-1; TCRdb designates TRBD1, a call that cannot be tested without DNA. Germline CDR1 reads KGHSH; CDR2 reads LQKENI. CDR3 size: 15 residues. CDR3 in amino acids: CASSPATGPNTEAFF.

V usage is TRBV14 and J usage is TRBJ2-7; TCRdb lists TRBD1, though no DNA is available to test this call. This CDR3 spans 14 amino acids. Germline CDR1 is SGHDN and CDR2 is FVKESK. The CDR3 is CASSQGGGHYEQYF.

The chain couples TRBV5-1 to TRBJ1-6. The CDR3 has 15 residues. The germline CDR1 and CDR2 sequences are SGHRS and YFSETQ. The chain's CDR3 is CASSLWSAPRGPLHF.

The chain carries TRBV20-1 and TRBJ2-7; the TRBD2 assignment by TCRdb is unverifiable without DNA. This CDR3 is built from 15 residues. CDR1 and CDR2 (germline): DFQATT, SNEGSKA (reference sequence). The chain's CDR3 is CSARDRYEGNYEQYF.

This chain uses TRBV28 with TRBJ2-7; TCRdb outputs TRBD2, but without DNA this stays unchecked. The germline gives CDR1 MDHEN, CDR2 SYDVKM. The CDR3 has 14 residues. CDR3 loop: CASSLAGGPGEQYF.

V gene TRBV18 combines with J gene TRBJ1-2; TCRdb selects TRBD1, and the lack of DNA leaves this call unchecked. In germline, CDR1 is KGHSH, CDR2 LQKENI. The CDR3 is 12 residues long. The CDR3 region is CASGQGRQGYTF. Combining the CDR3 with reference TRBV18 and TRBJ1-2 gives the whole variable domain NAGVMQNPRHLVRRRGQEARLRCSPMKGHSHVYWYRQLPEEGLKFMVYLQKENIIDESGMPKERFSAEFPKEGPSILRIQQVVRGDSAAYFCASGQGRQGYTFGSGTRLTVV.

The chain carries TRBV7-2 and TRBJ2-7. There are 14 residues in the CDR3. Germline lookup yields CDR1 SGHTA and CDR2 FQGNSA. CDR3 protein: CASSHDAVGYEQYF.